These T cell receptor beta chains were read from a single sample in a study of T cell repertoires in cytomegalovirus infection. Their antigens remain unidentified. TCRdb reprocessed the reads with MiXCR, giving one entry per CDR3 protein. The table shows about 470,000 distinct CDR3 sequences, with approximately 42% occurring only once. Here the sequenced sample was cultured PBMCs, taken from culture after CMV antigen stimulation. Source of these receptors: a human donor in good health (CMV status not recorded). Some clones in this sample may be carry-over from other donors' samples. Each CDR3 is given with its conserved first and last residue. Each record gives: V gene, J gene, clone size, CDR3 length, D gene, CDR3 DNA, CDR3 protein. The D gene is left open where the match is weak. Part of the rows lack a size; the others show once, few, many or a class for expanded clones.

>TRBV7-2|TRBJ2-4|few|16|.
TGTGCCAGCAGCTTAAGAGTAGGGACCCCGGGAAACATTCAGTACTTC
CASSLRVGTPGNIQYF
>TRBV7-2|TRBJ2-7|few|14|.
TGTGCCAGCGGCTTGCAGGGGTCGGACTACGAGCAGTACTTC
CASGLQGSDYEQYF
>TRBV20-1|TRBJ1-1|.|15|.
TGCAGTGCTAGAAGACTAGGGGACGGGACAACTGAAGCTTTCTTT
CSARRLGDGTTEAFF
>TRBV6-1|TRBJ2-3|.|15|.
TGTGCCAGCAGTGAAATGGGGGGCACGCTTTTTACGCAGTATTTT
CASSEMGGTLFTQYF
>TRBV5-4|TRBJ2-3|.|15|.
TGTGCCAGCAGCAGGCCTTGGACAGGCACAGATACGCAGTATTTT
CASSRPWTGTDTQYF
>TRBV3-1|TRBJ2-7|.|13|.
TGTGCCAGCAGAAAGGGGCTCTCCTACGAGCAGTACTTC
CASRKGLSYEQYF
>TRBV20-1|TRBJ1-1|.|16|.
TGCAGTGCTAGTACGACGCAGACATACATGAACACTGAAGCTTTCTTT
CSASTTQTYMNTEAFF
>TRBV20-1|TRBJ1-3|once|17|.
TGCAGTGCTAGGGACTGGGGGAGGGGTAGCTCTGGAAACACCATATATTTT
CSARDWGRGSSGNTIYF
>TRBV9|TRBJ2-3|.|15|.
TGTGCCAGCAGCGTAGGTGGCTTCAGCACAGATACGCAGTATTTT
CASSVGGFSTDTQYF
>TRBV7-6|TRBJ2-7|.|15|.
TGTGCCAGCAGCTCGGGACCCACAACTACCTACAAGCAGTACTTC
CASSSGPTTTYKQYF
>TRBV24-1|TRBJ2-3|.|16|TRBD2
TGTGCCACCAGTGACCGGCTAGCGGGGGTCACAGATACGCAGTATTTT
CATSDRLAGVTDTQYF
>TRBV20-1|TRBJ1-1|.|15|.
TGCAGTGCTAGAGAGCGGGGGACGGGGAACACTGAAGCTTTCTTT
CSARERGTGNTEAFF
>TRBV7-2|TRBJ2-6|many|14|.
TGTGCCAGCAGCCCAGGCTCTGGGGCCAACGTCCTGACTTTC
CASSPGSGANVLTF
>TRBV30|TRBJ1-1|.|14|.
TGTGCCTGGACTACACGGTGGGGCAACACTGAAGCTTTCTTT
CAWTTRWGNTEAFF
>TRBV19|TRBJ1-5|.|13|.
TGTGCCAGTAGTATTGCGATTCATCAGCCCCAGCATTTT
CASSIAIHQPQHF
>TRBV6-9|TRBJ2-3|.|14|TRBD2
TGTGCCAGCAGAACGGGGGGGGGCACAGATACGCAGTATTTT
CASRTGGGTDTQYF
>TRBV12-3/TRBV12-4|TRBJ2-4|.|17|TRBD1
TGTGCCAGCAGTTTAGAAACAGGGGACCGGGCCAAAAACATTCAGTACTTC
CASSLETGDRAKNIQYF
>TRBV5-4|TRBJ1-4|.|15|.
TGTGCCAGCAGCTTGGCCGGGCCTAACAATGAAAAACTGTTTTTT
CASSLAGPNNEKLFF
>TRBV12-5|TRBJ2-7|.|12|.
TGTGCTAGGATCCAGGGGAGCTACGAGCAGTACTTC
CARIQGSYEQYF
>TRBV25-1|TRBJ1-2|.|15|.
TGTGCCAGCAGTGAACTAGGCAGCACCTTCTATGGCTACACCTTC
CASSELGSTFYGYTF
>TRBV7-2|TRBJ2-7|many|14|TRBD1
TGTGCCAGCAGCTTTGGGACAGTCACGTACGAGCAGTACTTC
CASSFGTVTYEQYF
>TRBV6-8|TRBJ2-2|.|12|.
TGTGCCAGCAGGCTAGACACCGGGGGGCTGTTTTTT
CASRLDTGGLFF
>TRBV9|TRBJ1-5|.|15|TRBD1
TGTGCCAGCAGCGCCGGGACAGGGTTCGATCAGCCCCAGCATTTT
CASSAGTGFDQPQHF
>TRBV7-2|TRBJ2-1|many|15|TRBD2
TGTGCCAGCAGCTTAGTGGGGGGGGGCTACAATGAGCAGTTCTTC
CASSLVGGGYNEQFF
>TRBV7-2|TRBJ2-2|.|15|.
TGTGCCAGCAGCTTGAGGTTAAAGAACACCGGGGAGCTGTTTTTT
CASSLRLKNTGELFF
>TRBV7-9|TRBJ1-1|few|16|.
TGTGCCAGCAGCTTAGGCTCCGGGGTGGAAGGAGCTGAAGCTTTCTTT
CASSLGSGVEGAEAFF
>TRBV7-2|TRBJ1-5|many|17|TRBD1
TGTGCCAGCAGCACCGGGACAGGGGGCAGTAGCAATCAGCCCCAGCATTTT
CASSTGTGGSSNQPQHF
>TRBV2|TRBJ1-6|few|15|.
TGTGCCAGCAGTTCCCATACAGGGAATAATTCACCCCTCCACTTT
CASSSHTGNNSPLHF
>TRBV6-1|TRBJ2-3|.|15|TRBD2
TGTGCCAGCAGTGAAGTAGCGGGAGTCACAGATACGCAGTATTTT
CASSEVAGVTDTQYF
>TRBV7-3|TRBJ2-1|.|17|TRBD1
TGTGCCAGCAGGGTCGCGACAGGGGCAAGCTCCTACAATGAGCAGTTCTTC
CASRVATGASSYNEQFF
>TRBV28|TRBJ1-1|many|16|.
TGTGCCAGCAGTCCCCGTTACCCCGACGGACACACTGAAGCTTTCTTT
CASSPRYPDGHTEAFF
>TRBV7-2|TRBJ2-7|few|14|TRBD1
TGTGCCAGCAGCCGGGGTCGGGACAGCTACGAGCAGTACTTC
CASSRGRDSYEQYF
>TRBV7-2|TRBJ1-1|few|14|.
TGTGCCAGCAGCTTATATTTTCTAAACACTGAAGCTTTCTTT
CASSLYFLNTEAFF
>TRBV4-1|TRBJ2-7|few|15|.
TGCGCCAGCAGCCAGACAGGTAGCCTCTCCTACGAGCAGTACTTC
CASSQTGSLSYEQYF
>TRBV6-6|TRBJ2-1|.|13|.
TGTGCCAGCAGTTACGTGAAGGGGGATGAGCAGTTCTTC
CASSYVKGDEQFF
>TRBV11-2|TRBJ2-4|.|12|.
TGTGCCAGCACCGGGATCAAAAACATTCAGTACTTC
CASTGIKNIQYF
>TRBV5-1|TRBJ1-1|few|14|TRBD1
TGCGCCAGCAGCGCCGACAGGGGGGTAGCTGAAGCTTTCTTT
CASSADRGVAEAFF
>TRBV2|TRBJ2-7|.|15|.
TGTGCCAGCAGTGAAAGGTTAATTCTCCTCCGCGAGCAGTACTTC
CASSERLILLREQYF
>TRBV28|TRBJ2-7|.|18|TRBD2
TGTGCCAGCAGTGCTCCGGGACTAGCGGGAGGAACCTCCTACGAGCAGTACTTC
CASSAPGLAGGTSYEQYF
>TRBV7-2|TRBJ2-6|few|15|.
TGTGCCAGCTTGAGGTCGGGATCTGGGGCCAACGTCCTGACTTTC
CASLRSGSGANVLTF
>TRBV7-2|TRBJ1-5|.|14|.
TGTGCCAGCAGCTTCGGGGGTAGTTATCAGCCCCAGCATTTT
CASSFGGSYQPQHF